The 12 T cell receptor beta chains below come from one sample, sequenced in a study of beta chain features in type 1 diabetes. Regarding the study as a whole: Shorter TCRB CDR3s, moderately but significantly so, were found in Type 1 diabetes patients in all four CD4+ subsets.

Their cognate antigens are unknown. Expressed TCRB transcripts were sequenced because the isolated RNA had all been reverse transcribed beforehand. Data came from immunoSEQ multiplex PCR; TCRdb stores just in-frame clones and leaves some out. Among some 190,000 clones listed, approximately 8.4% were seen once. Sequenced: central memory CD4+ T cells from blood. Receptor source: a man between 18 and 29 years old with type 1 diabetes.

This chain joins TRBV2 and TRBJ2-5, with D perhaps TRBD2 (6 bases). The germline CDR1 and CDR2 sequences are SNHLY and FYNNEI. The CDR3 spans 12 residues. Between the trimmed V and J ends, which lost 6 bases and 5 bases, there was a span of 10 bases. CDR3 sequence reads: CASRGEAETQYF. As DNA, the CDR3 is TGTGCCAGCAGAGGGGAGGCGGAGACCCAGTACTTC. Complete variable domain (other parts from reference TRBV2 and TRBJ2-5): EPEVTQTPSHQVTQMGQEVILRCVPISNHLYFYWYRQILGQKVEFLVSFYNNEISEKSEIFDDQFSVERPDGSNFTLKIRSTKLEDSAMYFCASRGEAETQYFGPGTRLLVL.

This clone was counted only a few times. This chain connects TRBV7-2 to TRBJ2-7, with 9 bases identical to TRBD2. Germline V lookup: CDR1 SGHTA, CDR2 FQGNSA. V lost 1 base, J lost 7 bases, and 14 bases stayed unmatched. The CDR3 contains 17 residues. CDR3 in DNA: TGTGCCAGCAGCTTAGGCGGGGGGGCTCGAGTTACGGAAGAGCAGTACTTC. This codes for CASSLGGGARVTEEQYF. Complete variable domain (other parts from reference TRBV7-2 and TRBJ2-7): GAGVSQSPSNKVTEKGKDVELRCDPISGHTALYWYRQSLGQGLEFLIYFQGNSAPDKSGLPSDRFSAERTGGSVSTLTIQRTQQEDSAVYLCASSLGGGARVTEEQYFGPGTRLTVT.

CDR3 loop: CASSLMARETQYF. CDR3 in DNA: TGTGCCAGCAGCTTAATGGCGCGGGAGACCCAGTACTTC. The rearrangement uses TRBV7-7 and TRBJ2-5, with D unclear. Trimming took off 2 bases at V and 5 bases at J, with 9 bases between the two ends. Germline V gene data show CDR1 as SSHAT and CDR2 as FNYEAQ (reference sequence). The CDR3 spans 13 residues.

This clone showed up just a few times. The V gene is TRBV7-9, the J gene TRBJ2-4; D unresolved. The germline V gene encodes CDR1 SEHNR and CDR2 FQNEAQ (reference sequence). V gave up 3 bases and J gave up 6 bases, with 6 bases separating them. The CDR3 runs 12 residues. The CDR3 sequence is CASSFDTNIQYF. DNA of the CDR3: TGTGCCAGCAGCTTTGACACAAACATTCAGTACTTC.

This clone showed up just a few times. The CDR3 is CATSKGLAGLEQFF. DNA for the CDR3: TGTGCCACCAGCAAAGGACTAGCGGGCCTGGAGCAGTTCTTC. The V gene is TRBV15, the J gene TRBJ2-1, with 11 bases identical to TRBD2. CDR1 LNHNV and CDR2 YYDKDF come from the germline V gene (reference sequence). The CDR3 is 14 residues long. V was pared by 4 bases and J by 10 bases, with 6 bases of the junction left unmatched.

This clone was observed a handful of times. Distinct nucleotide sequences in the sample also encode this CDR3. The V gene is TRBV7-9, the J gene TRBJ1-4; 8 nucleotides match TRBD1. Germline trimming cut 2 bases from V and 8 bases from J; bases unmatched to any gene: 1. The CDR3 consists of 13 residues. Germline CDR1 reads SEHNR; CDR2 reads FQNEAQ (reference sequence). This CDR3 is CASSLRTGEKLFF. Written as DNA, the CDR3 is TGTGCCAGCAGCTTACGGACAGGGGAAAAACTGTTTTTT.

This clone has only a few counts. This chain uses TRBV2 with TRBJ2-1, with a possible D match to TRBD1 (6 bases). The CDR3 is 13 amino acids. Trimming cost V 6 bases and J 3 bases, with 9 bases left between them. Germline values: CDR1 SNHLY, CDR2 FYNNEI. CDR3 protein: CASSKDSYNEQFF. CDR3 in DNA: TGTGCCAGCAGCAAGGACAGCTACAATGAGCAGTTCTTC.

The V call is TRBV30, the J call TRBJ1-4; 9 bases agree with TRBD1. The germline V gene has CDR1 GTSNPN and CDR2 SVGIG (reference sequence). The CDR3 runs 13 residues. Trimming removed 2 bases from V and 10 bases from J; junction bases left unmatched: 5. The CDR3, as DNA: TGTGCCTGGAGTCCGGGACAGGGCGTAAAACTGTTTTTT. Amino acid sequence: CAWSPGQGVKLFF.

This chain connects TRBV19 to TRBJ2-7, with 9 nucleotides matching TRBD1. V lost 7 bases to trimming and J lost 4 bases; unmatched junction nucleotides: 8. CDR1 is LNHDA, CDR2 SQIVND, per germline (reference sequence). The CDR3 loop spans 14 amino acids. The DNA for the CDR3 is TGTGCCAGTACCGATCCGGGACAGGGTTACGAGCAGTACTTC. Protein sequence: CASTDPGQGYEQYF.

V gene TRBV7-9 combines with J gene TRBJ2-4; 7 bases align to TRBD2. This CDR3 is 16 amino acids long. V dropped 5 bases and J dropped 1; count of bases not matched to a gene: 8. The germline CDR1 and CDR2 sequences are SEHNR and FQNEAQ (reference sequence). The CDR3 nucleotides are TGTGCCAGCAGCCCCGGGGGGAATTCGGCCAAAAACATTCAGTACTTC. Translated: CASSPGGNSAKNIQYF.

This clone was picked up many times. V and J are TRBV29-1 and TRBJ1-4; TRBD1 aligns across 7 bases. With 4 bases clipped from V and 8 bases from J, the junction kept 7 bases outside the gene matches. The CDR3 runs 13 residues. Germline V gene sequence: CDR1 SQVTM, CDR2 ANQGSEA. The CDR3 DNA reads as TGCAGCGTTGTCAGGGGGATTGGCGAAAAACTGTTTTTT. Encoded protein: CSVVRGIGEKLFF. The variable domain in full, with the rest retrieved from reference TRBV29-1 and TRBJ1-4, is SAVISQKPSRDICQRGTSLTIQCQVDSQVTMMFWYRQQPGQSLTLIATANQGSEATYESGFVIDKFPISRPNLTFSTLTVSNMSPEDSSIYLCSVVRGIGEKLFFGSGTQLSVL.

This clone has only a few counts. The CDR3 DNA is TGTGCCAGCAGTTCCCGGGAGAGGGGCTACGAGCAGTACTTC. This encodes CASSSRERGYEQYF. This chain links TRBV6-6 with TRBJ2-7, with D possibly matching TRBD2 (6 bases). Between the trimmed V and J ends, which lost 4 bases and 3 bases, there was a span of 13 bases. The CDR3 runs to 14 residues. Germline loops: CDR1 MNHNY, CDR2 SVGAGI (reference sequence).